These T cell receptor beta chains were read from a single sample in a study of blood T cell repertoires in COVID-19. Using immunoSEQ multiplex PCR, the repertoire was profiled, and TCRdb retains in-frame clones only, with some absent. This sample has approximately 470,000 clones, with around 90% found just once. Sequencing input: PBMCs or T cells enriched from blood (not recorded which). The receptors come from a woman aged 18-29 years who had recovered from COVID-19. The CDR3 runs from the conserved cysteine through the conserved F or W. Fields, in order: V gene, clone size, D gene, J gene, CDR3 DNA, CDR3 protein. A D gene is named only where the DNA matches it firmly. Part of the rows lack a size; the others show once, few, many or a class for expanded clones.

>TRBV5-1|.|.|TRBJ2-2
TGCGCCAGCAGCCCAGGACTCGCGGGGGAGCTGTTTTTT
CASSPGLAGELFF
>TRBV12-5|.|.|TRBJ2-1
TGTGCTAGTGGGATCTCAGGGAATGAGCAGTTCTTC
CASGISGNEQFF
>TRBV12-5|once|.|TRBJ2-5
TGTGCTAGTGGTTTTTTAGAAAAAGAGACCCAGTACTTC
CASGFLEKETQYF
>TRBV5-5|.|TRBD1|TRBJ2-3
TGTGCCAGCAGCTCGTCGAAGACAGGGATAGGCTCAGATACGCAGTATTTT
CASSSSKTGIGSDTQYF
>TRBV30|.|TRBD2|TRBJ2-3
TGTGCCTGGAGTCCGGGGGGGCAGGGAGATACGCAGTATTTT
CAWSPGGQGDTQYF
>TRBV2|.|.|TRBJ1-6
TGTGCCAGCAGTTTTTCAGGGACTAGTTCACCCCTCCACTTT
CASSFSGTSSPLHF
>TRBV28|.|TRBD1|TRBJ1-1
TGTGCCAGCAGTCCACCGGGGACAGGGTCACCGAACACTGAAGCTTTCTTT
CASSPPGTGSPNTEAFF
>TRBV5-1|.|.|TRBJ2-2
TGCGCCAGCAGCTTGCTCTCGAACACCGGGGAGCTGTTTTTT
CASSLLSNTGELFF
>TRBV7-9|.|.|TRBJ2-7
TGTGCCAGCAGCCTTTCTACCTGGAGCTCCTACGAGCAGTACTTC
CASSLSTWSSYEQYF
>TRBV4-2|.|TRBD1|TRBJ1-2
TGTGCCAGCAGCCAAGAGGGGACAGGGAGGGATGGCTACACCTTC
CASSQEGTGRDGYTF